This T cell receptor (beta chain) was found in a study of PD-1 blockade in classical Hodgkin lymphoma. Every patient was affected by relapse after autologous stem cell transplantation, while exposure to brentuximab vedotin was not uniform. Using immunoSEQ multiplex PCR, the repertoire was profiled, and TCRdb retains in-frame clones only, with some absent. The table lists 95,000 to 100,000 clones, around 89% of them singletons. This receptor was identified in a human donor with classical Hodgkin lymphoma. The sample consisted of peripheral blood mononuclear cells (PBMCs), taken before the second cycle of nivolumab.

CDR3 DNA: TGTGCCAGCAGTAAGGACAGGGGGCCATTTCAGCCCCAGCATTTT. This codes for CASSKDRGPFQPQHF. The gene calls are TRBV21-1 and TRBJ1-5; the table assigns TRBD1, which was not confirmed against the DNA. TRBV21-1 is recorded as a pseudogene. This CDR3 spans 15 amino acids.